There are many counts of the clone carrying this T cell receptor beta chain. These data come from a study of T-cell reconstitution after alpha-beta-depleted transplantation in children. The authors prepared the TCRbeta library with unique molecular identifiers. One entry per CDR3 protein results from TCRdb running MiXCR on the PCR reads. Among about 280,000 distinct CDR3 sequences listed, around a tenth were seen once. The CDR3 sequence is 12 residues long. The V end was cut by 3 bases, the J end by 5 bases, with 7 bases between. Germline lookup yields CDR1 DFQATT and CDR2 SNEGSKA (reference sequence).

The TCR sequence derives from a male patient aged 2 to 10 who had a stem cell transplant for chronic granulomatous disease, so the T cells may come from the graft donor. The chain carries TRBV20-1 and TRBJ2-2; D gene unclear. The sample here was peripheral blood, taken 180 days after TCRalphabeta/CD19-depleted stem cell transplant. The CDR3 region is CSASRTTGELFF. The CDR3 DNA follows: TGCAGTGCTAGCCGAACAACCGGGGAGCTGTTTTTT.